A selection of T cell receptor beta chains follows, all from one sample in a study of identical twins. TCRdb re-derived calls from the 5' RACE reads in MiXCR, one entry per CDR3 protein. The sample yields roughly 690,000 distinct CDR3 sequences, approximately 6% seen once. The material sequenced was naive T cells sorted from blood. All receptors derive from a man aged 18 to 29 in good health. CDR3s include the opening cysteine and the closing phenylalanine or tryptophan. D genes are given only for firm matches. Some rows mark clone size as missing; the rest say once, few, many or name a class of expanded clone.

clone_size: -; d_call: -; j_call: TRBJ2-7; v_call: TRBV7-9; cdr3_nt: TGTGCCACCGGGAACAACGTATACGAGCAGTACTTC; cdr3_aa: CATGNNVYEQYF
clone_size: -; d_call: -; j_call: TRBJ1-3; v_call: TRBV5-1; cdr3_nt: TGCGCCAGCAGCTTGGAGGCCCTTACAGGGCTTGGAAACACCATATATTTT; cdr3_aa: CASSLEALTGLGNTIYF
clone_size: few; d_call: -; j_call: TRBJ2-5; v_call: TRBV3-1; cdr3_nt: TGTGCCAGCAGCCATCAGGTGGAAGTACGCGAGACCCAGTACTTC; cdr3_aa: CASSHQVEVRETQYF
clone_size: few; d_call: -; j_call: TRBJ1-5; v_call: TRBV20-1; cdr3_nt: TGCAGTGCTGACCCGGGAGGGCTGAATCAGCCCCAGCATTTT; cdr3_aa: CSADPGGLNQPQHF
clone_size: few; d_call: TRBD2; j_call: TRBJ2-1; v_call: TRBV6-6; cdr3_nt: TGTGCCAGCCTCGCGGGAGTAGGCAATGAGCAGTTCTTC; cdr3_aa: CASLAGVGNEQFF
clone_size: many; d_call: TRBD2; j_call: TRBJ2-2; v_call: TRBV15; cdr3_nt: TGTGCCACCAGCAGAGAGGCTAGCGGGAGGGCCGGGGAGCTGTTTTTT; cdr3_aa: CATSREASGRAGELFF
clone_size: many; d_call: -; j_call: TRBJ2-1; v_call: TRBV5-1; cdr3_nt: TGCGCCAGCAGCTTGGCCCCTCCGGCAAGCTCCTACAATGAGCAGTTCTTC; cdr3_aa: CASSLAPPASSYNEQFF
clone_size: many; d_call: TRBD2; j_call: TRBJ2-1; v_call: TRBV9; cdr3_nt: TGTGCCAGCAGCCTGGGGGGTAGCGGGAGGGCACACCGCTCCTACAATGAGCAGTTCTTC; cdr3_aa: CASSLGGSGRAHRSYNEQFF
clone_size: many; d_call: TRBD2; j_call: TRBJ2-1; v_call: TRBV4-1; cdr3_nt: TGCGCCAGCAGCCAAGATGGAGTAGCGGGGTACAATGAGCAGTTCTTC; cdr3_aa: CASSQDGVAGYNEQFF
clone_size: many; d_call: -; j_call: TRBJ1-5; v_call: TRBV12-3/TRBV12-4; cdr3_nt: TGTGCCAGCAGTGCGGGGGTCAATCAGCCCCAGCATTTT; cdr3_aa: CASSAGVNQPQHF
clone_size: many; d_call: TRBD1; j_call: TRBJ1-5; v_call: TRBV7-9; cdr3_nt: TGTGCCAGCACACAGGGGGCCAATCAGCCCCAGCATTTT; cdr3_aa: CASTQGANQPQHF
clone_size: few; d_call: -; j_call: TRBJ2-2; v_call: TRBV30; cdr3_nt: TGTGCCTGGAGCGGGTCTCTCATTGGCGGGGAGCTGTTTTTT; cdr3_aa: CAWSGSLIGGELFF
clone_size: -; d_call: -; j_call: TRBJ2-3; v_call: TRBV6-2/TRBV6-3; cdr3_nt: TGTGCCAGCAGTTATTGGGGAACCACAGATACGCAGTATTTT; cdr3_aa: CASSYWGTTDTQYF
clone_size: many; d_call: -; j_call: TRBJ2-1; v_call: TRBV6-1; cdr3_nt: TGTGCCAGCAGTCCTTTTGGGTCTAATGAGCAGTTCTTC; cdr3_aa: CASSPFGSNEQFF
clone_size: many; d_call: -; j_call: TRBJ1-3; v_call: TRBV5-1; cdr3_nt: TGCGCCAGCAGCCCCAGCGGACGGAACTCTGGAAACACCATATATTTT; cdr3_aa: CASSPSGRNSGNTIYF
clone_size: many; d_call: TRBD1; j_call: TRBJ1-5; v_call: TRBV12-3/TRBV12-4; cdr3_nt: TGTGCCAGCAGTCTCCGGGACAGGGTCGTAGGACAGCCCCAGCATTTT; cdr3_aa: CASSLRDRVVGQPQHF
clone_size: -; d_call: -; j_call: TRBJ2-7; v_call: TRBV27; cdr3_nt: TGTGCCAGCAGTTTTGGGGGGTTAACTAACGAGCAGTACTTC; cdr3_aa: CASSFGGLTNEQYF
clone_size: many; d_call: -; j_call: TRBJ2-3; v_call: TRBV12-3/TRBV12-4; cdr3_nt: TGTGCCAGCAGTTTAGCAATACAGGGCAGCACAGATACGCAGTATTTT; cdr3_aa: CASSLAIQGSTDTQYF
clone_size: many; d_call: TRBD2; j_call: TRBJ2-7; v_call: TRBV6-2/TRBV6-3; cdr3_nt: TGTGCCAGCAGTTACATATCTAGCGGCCTCTCCTACGAGCAGTACTTC; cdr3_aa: CASSYISSGLSYEQYF
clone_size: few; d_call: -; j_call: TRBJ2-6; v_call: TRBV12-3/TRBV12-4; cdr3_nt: TGTGCCAGCAGTTCCGAACCCACAGGGTCTGGGGCCAACGTCCTGACTTTC; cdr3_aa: CASSSEPTGSGANVLTF
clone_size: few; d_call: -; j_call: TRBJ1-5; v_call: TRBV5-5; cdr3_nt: TGTGCCAGCAGCTGGAGCGGGATAGATAATCAGCCCCAGCATTTT; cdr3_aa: CASSWSGIDNQPQHF
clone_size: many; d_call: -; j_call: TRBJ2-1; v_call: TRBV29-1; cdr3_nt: TGCAGCGTCCCCCCGGACGGGTACAATGAGCAGTTCTTC; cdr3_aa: CSVPPDGYNEQFF
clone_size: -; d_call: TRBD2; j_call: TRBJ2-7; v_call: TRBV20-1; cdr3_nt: TGCAGTGCCAGTAGCGGGGGGAGCTCCTACGAGCAGTACTTC; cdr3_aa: CSASSGGSSYEQYF
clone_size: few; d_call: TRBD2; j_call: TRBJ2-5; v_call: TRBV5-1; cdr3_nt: TGCGCCAGCAGTTACGGACTAGCGGGAGCGGGAGAGACCCAGTACTTC; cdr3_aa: CASSYGLAGAGETQYF
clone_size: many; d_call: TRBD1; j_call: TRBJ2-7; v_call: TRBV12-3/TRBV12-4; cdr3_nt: TGTGCCAGCAGTAGGAGCCGGGACAGGAGTTACGAGCAGTACTTC; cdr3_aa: CASSRSRDRSYEQYF
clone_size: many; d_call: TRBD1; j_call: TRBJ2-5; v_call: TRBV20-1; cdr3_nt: TGCAGTGCTTCACAGGGGCCCCAAGAGACCCAGTACTTC; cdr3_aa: CSASQGPQETQYF
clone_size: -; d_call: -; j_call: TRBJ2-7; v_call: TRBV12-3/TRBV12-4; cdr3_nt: TGTGCCAGCAGTTTTAGCGGCAGGGTAGCGTACGAGCAGTACTTC; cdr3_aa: CASSFSGRVAYEQYF
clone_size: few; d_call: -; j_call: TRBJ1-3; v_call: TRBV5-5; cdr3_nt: TGTGCCAGCAGCTCCCTTGGTGGGGTTTCTGGAAACACCATATATTTT; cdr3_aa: CASSSLGGVSGNTIYF
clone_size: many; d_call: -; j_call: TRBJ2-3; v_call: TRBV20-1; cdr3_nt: TGCAGTGCTAGTCAGGCAGGCCCACGCGATACGCAGTATTTT; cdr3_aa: CSASQAGPRDTQYF
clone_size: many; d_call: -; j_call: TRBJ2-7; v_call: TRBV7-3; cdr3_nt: TGTGCCAGCAGCCCAACGGCCGCCTACGAGCAGTACTTC; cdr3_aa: CASSPTAAYEQYF
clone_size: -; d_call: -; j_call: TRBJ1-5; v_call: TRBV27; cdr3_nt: TGTGCCAGCAGTTTAGGGCGCGTAGGGGCCAATCAGCCCCAGCATTTT; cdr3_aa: CASSLGRVGANQPQHF
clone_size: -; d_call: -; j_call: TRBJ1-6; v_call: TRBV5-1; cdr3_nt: TGCGCCAGCAGCGTACTGGGACGGAATAATTCACCCCTCCACTTT; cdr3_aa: CASSVLGRNNSPLHF
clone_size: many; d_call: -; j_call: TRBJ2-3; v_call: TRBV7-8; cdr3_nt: TGTGCCAGCAGCTTATTGATTAGCACAGATACGCAGTATTTT; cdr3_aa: CASSLLISTDTQYF
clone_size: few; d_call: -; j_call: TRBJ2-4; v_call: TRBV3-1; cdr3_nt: TGTGCCAGCAGCCAATTCCGCGAGATTCAGTACTTC; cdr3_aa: CASSQFREIQYF
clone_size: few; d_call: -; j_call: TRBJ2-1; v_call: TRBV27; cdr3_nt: TGTGCCACCCATGGGCAGGCTGCCCACAATGAGCAGTTCTTC; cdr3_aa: CATHGQAAHNEQFF
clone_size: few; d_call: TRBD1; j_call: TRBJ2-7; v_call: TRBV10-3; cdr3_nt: TGTGCCATCAGTTCGGGACAGGGGTCGGGCTACGAGCAGTACTTC; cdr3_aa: CAISSGQGSGYEQYF
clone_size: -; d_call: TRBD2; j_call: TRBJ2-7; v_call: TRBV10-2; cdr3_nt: TGCGCCAGCAGTGATAGCGGGTACTACGAGCAGTACTTC; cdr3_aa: CASSDSGYYEQYF
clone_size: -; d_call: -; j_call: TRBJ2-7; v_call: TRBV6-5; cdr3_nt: TGTGCCAGCAGTTACCGTGGGGGGCACTACGAGCAGTACTTC; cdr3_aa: CASSYRGGHYEQYF
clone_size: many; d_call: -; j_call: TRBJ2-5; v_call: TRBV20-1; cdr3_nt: TGCAGTGCTTGGGCCCAGGGACACTTGGGGGAGACCCAGTACTTC; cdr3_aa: CSAWAQGHLGETQYF
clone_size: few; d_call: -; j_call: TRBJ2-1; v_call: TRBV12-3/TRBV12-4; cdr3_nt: TGTGCCAGCAAATTGGGGGACAATGAGCAGTTCTTC; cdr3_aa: CASKLGDNEQFF
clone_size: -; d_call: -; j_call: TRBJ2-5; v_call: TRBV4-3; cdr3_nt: TGCGCCAGCAGCCAAGAGGTCCAGGAGACCCAGTACTTC; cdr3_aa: CASSQEVQETQYF
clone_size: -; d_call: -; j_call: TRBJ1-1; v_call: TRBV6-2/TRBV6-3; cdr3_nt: TGTGCCAGCAGCTGGACAGCTGAAGCTTTCTTT; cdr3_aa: CASSWTAEAFF
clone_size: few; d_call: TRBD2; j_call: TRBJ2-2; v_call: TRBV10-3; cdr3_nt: TGTGCCATCAAGGCTAGCGGGAGTCCGGGGGAGCTGTTTTTT; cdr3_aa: CAIKASGSPGELFF